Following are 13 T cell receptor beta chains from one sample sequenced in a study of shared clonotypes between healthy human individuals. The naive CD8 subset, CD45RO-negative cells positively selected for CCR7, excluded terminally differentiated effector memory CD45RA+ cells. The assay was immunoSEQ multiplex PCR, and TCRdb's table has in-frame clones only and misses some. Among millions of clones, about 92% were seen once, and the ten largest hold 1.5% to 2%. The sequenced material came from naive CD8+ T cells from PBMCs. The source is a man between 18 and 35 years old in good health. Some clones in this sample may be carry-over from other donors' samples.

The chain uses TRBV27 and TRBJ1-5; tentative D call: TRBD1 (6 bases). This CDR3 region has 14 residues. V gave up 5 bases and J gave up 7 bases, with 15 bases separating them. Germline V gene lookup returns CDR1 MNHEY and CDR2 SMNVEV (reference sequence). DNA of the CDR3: TGTGCCAGCAGTAGGGGGGGGGTAGGCCAGCCCCAGCATTTT. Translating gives CASSRGGVGQPQHF.

The CDR3 loop is CASSSEVSGGTDTQYF. DNA of the CDR3: TGTGCCAGCAGTTCCGAAGTTTCGGGGGGGACAGATACGCAGTATTTT. The V gene is TRBV27, the J gene TRBJ2-3, with 8 bases lining up with TRBD2. The J segment lost 3 bases and the V segment lost 4 bases, leaving 9 bases of the junction unmatched. Germline CDR1 reads MNHEY; CDR2 reads SMNVEV (reference sequence). This CDR3 has 16 amino acids.

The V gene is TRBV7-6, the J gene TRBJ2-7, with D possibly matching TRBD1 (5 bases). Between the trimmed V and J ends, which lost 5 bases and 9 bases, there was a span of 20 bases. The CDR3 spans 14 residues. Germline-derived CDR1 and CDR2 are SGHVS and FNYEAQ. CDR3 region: CASSQGHYPPGQYF. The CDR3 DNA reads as TGTGCCAGCAGCCAAGGACACTACCCTCCGGGGCAGTACTTC.

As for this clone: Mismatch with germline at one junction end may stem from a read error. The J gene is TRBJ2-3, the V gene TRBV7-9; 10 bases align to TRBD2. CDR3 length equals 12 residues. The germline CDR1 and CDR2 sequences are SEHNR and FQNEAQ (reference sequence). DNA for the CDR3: TGTGCCAGCAGCCACGTAGCGGGAGGCGTTCCTTTT. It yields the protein CASSHVAGGVPF.

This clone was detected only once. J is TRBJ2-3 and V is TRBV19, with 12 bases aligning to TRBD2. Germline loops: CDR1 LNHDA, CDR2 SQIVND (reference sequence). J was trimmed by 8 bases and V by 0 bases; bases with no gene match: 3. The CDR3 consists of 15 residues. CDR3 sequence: CASSIEASGRVTQYF. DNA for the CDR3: TGTGCCAGTAGTATAGAGGCTAGCGGGAGGGTTACGCAGTATTTT.

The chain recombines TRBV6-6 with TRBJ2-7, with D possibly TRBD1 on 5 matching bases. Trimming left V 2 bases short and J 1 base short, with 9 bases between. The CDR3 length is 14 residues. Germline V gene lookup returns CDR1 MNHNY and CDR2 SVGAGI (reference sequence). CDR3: CASSYGATSYEQYF. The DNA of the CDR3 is TGTGCCAGCAGTTACGGGGCCACTTCCTACGAGCAGTACTTC.

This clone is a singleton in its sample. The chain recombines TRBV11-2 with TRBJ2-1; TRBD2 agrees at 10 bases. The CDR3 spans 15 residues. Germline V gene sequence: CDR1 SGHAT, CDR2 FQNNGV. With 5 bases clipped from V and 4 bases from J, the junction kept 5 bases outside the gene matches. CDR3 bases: TGTGCCAGCAGCCCTTGGACTAGCGGATACAATGAGCAGTTCTTC. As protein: CASSPWTSGYNEQFF.

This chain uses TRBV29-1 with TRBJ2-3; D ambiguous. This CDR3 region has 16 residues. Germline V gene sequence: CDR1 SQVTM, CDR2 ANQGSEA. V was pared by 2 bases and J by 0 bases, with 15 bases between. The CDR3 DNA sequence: TGCAGCGTTGAACCGTCCACACAAGTTAGCACAGATACGCAGTATTTT. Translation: CSVEPSTQVSTDTQYF.

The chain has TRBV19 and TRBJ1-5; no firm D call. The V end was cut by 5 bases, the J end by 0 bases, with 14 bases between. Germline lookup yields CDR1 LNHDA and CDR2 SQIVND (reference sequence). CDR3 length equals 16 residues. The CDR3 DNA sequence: TGTGCCAGTAGTCTCCGGACGGAGTATAGCAATCAGCCCCAGCATTTT. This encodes CASSLRTEYSNQPQHF.

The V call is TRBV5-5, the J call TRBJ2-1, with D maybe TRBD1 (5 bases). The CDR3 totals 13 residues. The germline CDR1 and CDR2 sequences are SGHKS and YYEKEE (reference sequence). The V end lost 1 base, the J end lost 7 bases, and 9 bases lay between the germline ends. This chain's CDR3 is CASSLRGLNEQFF. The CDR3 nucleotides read TGTGCCAGCAGCTTGAGGGGTCTTAATGAGCAGTTCTTC.

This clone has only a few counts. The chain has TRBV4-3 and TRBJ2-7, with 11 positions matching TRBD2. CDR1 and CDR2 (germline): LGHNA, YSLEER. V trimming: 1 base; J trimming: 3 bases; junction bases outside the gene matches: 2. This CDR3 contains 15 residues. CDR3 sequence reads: CASSQGLAGYYEQYF. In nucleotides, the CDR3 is TGCGCCAGCAGCCAAGGACTAGCGGGGTACTACGAGCAGTACTTC.

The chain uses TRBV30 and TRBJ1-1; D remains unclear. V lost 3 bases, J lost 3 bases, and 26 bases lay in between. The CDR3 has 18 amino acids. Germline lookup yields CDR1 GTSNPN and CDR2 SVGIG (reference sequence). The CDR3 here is CAWRGWSPGVAFDTEAFF. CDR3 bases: TGTGCCTGGAGAGGATGGTCCCCCGGGGTGGCATTCGACACTGAAGCTTTCTTT. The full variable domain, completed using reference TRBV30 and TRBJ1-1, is SQTIHQWPATLVQPVGSPLSLECTVEGTSNPNLYWYRQAAGRGLQLLFYSVGIGQISSEVPQNLSASRPQDRQFILSSKKLLLSDSGFYLCAWRGWSPGVAFDTEAFFGQGTRLTVV.

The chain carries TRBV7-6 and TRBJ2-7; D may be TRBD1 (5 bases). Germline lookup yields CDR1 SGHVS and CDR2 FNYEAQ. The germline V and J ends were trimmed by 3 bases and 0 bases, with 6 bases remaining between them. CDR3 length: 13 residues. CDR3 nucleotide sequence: TGTGCCAGCAGCTTCGACAGCTCCTACGAGCAGTACTTC. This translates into CASSFDSSYEQYF.